Given below is one T cell receptor beta chain in context. cDNA specific to TCR beta was made from around 470 ng of total RNA, with a constant-region primer employed for priming. Three nested multiplex PCR rounds, a slightly modified ARM-PCR method, built the TCR beta libraries. In the first two PCR rounds, TRBV1-TRBV30 forward primers were paired with a C-beta reverse primer, and each round lasted roughly 10 cycles. A single record per CDR3 protein comes from TCRdb applying MiXCR to the multiplex PCR reads. The table lists around 70,000 distinct CDR3 sequences, approximately 70% of them singletons, with around a quarter in the top ten. The data were obtained in a study of tumor-infiltrating lymphocytes in primary liver carcinoma. Germline V gives CDR1 SGHTA, CDR2 FQGNSA. The CDR3 sequence is 15 residues long. V lost 3 bases and J lost 0, with 6 bases in between. The study co-extracted DNA and RNA from roughly 20-30 mg of unsorted bulk tissue.

Material for sequencing was liver tumor tissue from sampling region 4. Subset reported: tumor region T4, right-lateral pole. The source is a man aged 40-55 years with primary liver carcinoma and hepatitis B virus infection. The V and J genes are TRBV7-2 and TRBJ2-6; D gene uncertain. Here the CDR3 reads CASSLFSSGANVLTF. The CDR3 DNA reads as TGTGCCAGCAGCTTGTTTAGCTCTGGGGCCAACGTCCTGACTTTC.